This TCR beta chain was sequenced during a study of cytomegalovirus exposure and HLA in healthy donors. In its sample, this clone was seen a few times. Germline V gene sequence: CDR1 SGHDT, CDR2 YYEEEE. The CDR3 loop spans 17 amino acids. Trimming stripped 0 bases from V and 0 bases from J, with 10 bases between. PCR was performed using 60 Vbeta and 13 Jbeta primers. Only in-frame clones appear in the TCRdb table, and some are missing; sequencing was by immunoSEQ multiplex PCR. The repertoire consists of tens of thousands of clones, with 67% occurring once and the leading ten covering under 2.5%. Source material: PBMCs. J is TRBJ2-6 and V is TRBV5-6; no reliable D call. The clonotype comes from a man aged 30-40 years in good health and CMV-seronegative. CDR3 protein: CASSLVFSFSGANVLTF. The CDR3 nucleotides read TGTGCCAGCAGCTTGGTCTTCTCCTTCTCTGGGGCCAACGTCCTGACTTTC. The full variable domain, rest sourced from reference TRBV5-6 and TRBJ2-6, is DAGVTQSPTHLIKTRGQQVTLRCSPKSGHDTVSWYQQALGQGPQFIFQYYEEEERQRGNFPDRFSGHQFPNYSSELNVNALLLGDSALYLCASSLVFSFSGANVLTFGAGSRLTVL.